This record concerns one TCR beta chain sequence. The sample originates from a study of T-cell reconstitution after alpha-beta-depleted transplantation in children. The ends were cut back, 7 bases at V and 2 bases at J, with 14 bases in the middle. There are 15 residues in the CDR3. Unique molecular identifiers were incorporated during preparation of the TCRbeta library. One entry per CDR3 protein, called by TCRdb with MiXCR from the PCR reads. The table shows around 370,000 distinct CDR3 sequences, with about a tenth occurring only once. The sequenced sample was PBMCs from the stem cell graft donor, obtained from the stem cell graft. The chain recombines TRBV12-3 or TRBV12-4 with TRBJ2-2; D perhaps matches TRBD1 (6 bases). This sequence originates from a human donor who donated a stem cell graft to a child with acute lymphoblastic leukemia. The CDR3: CASMGAEGNTGELFF. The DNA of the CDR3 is TGTGCCAGCATGGGGGCGGAAGGTAACACCGGGGAGCTGTTTTTT.